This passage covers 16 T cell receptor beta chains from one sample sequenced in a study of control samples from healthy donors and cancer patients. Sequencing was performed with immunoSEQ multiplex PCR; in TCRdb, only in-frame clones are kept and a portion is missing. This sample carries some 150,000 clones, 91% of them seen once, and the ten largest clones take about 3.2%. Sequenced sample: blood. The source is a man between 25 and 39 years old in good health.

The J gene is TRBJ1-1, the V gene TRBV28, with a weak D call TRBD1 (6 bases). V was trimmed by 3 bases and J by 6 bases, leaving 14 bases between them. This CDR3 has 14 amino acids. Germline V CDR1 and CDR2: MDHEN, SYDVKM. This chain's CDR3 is CASSFRGLFPEAFF. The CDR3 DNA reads TGTGCCAGCAGTTTTCGGGGGCTGTTCCCTGAAGCTTTCTTT.

The CDR3 DNA sequence: TGTGCCACCAGTGAAGCCCGGGGCTGGGGGACAGATACGCAGTATTTT. Its protein product is CATSEARGWGTDTQYF. The chain links TRBV24-1 to TRBJ2-3, with D perhaps assigned TRBD1 or TRBD2 (5 bases each). The germline CDR1 and CDR2 sequences are KGHDR and SFDVKD. The CDR3 runs to 16 residues. V was cut by 4 bases and J by 3 bases, with 16 bases left in between.

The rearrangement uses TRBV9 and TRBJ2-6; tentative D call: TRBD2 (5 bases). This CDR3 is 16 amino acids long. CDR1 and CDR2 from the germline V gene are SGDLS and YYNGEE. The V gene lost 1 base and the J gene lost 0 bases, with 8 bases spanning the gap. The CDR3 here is CASSVMGSSGANVLTF. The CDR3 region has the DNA TGTGCCAGCAGCGTAATGGGGAGCTCTGGGGCCAACGTCCTGACTTTC. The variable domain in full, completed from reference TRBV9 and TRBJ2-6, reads DSGVTQTPKHLITATGQRVTLRCSPRSGDLSVYWYQQSLDQGLQFLIQYYNGEERAKGNILERFSAQQFPDLHSELNLSSLELGDSALYFCASSVMGSSGANVLTFGAGSRLTVL.

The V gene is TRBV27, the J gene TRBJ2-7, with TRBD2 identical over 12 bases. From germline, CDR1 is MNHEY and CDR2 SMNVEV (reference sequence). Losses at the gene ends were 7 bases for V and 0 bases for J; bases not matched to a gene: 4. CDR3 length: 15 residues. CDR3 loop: CASKLAGGYSYEQYF. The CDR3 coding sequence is TGTGCCAGCAAACTAGCGGGGGGTTACTCCTACGAGCAGTACTTC.

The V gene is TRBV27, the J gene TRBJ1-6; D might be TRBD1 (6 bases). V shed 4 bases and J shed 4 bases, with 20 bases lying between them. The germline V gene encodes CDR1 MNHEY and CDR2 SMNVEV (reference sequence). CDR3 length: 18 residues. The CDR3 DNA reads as TGTGCCAGCAGTTATAAAAGACAGGAACTTACTTATAATTCACCCCTCCACTTT. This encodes CASSYKRQELTYNSPLHF.

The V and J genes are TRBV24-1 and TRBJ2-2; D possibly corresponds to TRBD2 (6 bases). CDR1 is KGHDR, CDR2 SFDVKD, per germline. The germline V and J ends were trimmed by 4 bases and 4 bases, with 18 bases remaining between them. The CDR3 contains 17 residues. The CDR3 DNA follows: TGTGCCACCAGTGACCGGGACGGGGCGGGGACCACCGGGGAGCTGTTTTTT. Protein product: CATSDRDGAGTTGELFF.

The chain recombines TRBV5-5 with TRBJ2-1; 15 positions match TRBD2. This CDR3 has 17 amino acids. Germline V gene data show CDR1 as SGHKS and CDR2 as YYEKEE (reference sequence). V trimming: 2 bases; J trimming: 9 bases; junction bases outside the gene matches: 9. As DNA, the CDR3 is TGTGCCAGCAGCTTTATTCCCGGGACTAGCGGGGGGTCTGAGCAGTTCTTC. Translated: CASSFIPGTSGGSEQFF. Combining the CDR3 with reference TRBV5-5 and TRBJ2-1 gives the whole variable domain DAGVTQSPTHLIKTRGQQVTLRCSPISGHKSVSWYQQVLGQGPQFIFQYYEKEERGRGNFPDRFSARQFPNYSSELNVNALLLGDSALYLCASSFIPGTSGGSEQFFGPGTRLTVL.

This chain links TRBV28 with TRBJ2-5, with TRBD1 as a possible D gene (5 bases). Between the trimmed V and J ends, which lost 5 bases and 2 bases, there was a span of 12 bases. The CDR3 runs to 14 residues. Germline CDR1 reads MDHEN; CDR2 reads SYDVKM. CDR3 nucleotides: TGTGCCAGCAGTGTGACAGTGATGCAAGAGACCCAGTACTTC. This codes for CASSVTVMQETQYF.

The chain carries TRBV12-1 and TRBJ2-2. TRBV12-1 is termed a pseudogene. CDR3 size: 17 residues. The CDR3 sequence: CASSFAPVGGKAKELFF. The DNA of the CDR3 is TGTGCCAGCAGCTTTGCGCCCGTCGGGGGCAAGGCCAAGGAGCTGTTTTTT.

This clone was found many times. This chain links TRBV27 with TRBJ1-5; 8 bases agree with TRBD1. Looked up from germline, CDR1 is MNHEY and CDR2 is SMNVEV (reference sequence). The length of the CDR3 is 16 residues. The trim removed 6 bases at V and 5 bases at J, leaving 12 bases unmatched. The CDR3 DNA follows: TGTGCCAGCAGACCCCTCGACAGGGGCCCGTATCAGCCCCAGCATTTT. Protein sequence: CASRPLDRGPYQPQHF.

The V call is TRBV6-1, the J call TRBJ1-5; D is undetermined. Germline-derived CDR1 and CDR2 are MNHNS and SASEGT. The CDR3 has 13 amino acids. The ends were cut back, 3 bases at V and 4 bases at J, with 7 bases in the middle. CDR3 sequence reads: CASSEGQNQPQHF. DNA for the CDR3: TGTGCCAGCAGTGAGGGCCAGAATCAGCCCCAGCATTTT.

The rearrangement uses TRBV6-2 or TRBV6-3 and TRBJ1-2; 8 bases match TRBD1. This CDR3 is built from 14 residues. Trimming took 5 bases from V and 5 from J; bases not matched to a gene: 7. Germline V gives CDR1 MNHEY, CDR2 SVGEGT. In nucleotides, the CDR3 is TGTGCCAGCAGTACCCTGGACAGGGATTATGGCTACACCTTC. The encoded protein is CASSTLDRDYGYTF.

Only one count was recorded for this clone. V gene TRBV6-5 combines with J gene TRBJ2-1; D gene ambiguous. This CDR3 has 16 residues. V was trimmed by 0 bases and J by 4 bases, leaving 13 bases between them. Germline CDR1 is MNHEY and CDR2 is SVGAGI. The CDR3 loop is CASSYSRPIIYNEQFF. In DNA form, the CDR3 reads TGTGCCAGCAGTTACTCGAGACCGATCATATACAATGAGCAGTTCTTC.

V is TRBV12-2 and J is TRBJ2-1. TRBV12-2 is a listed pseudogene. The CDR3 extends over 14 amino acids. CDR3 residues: CASRLGSHYNEQFF. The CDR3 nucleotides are TGTGCAAGTCGCTTAGGGTCCCACTACAATGAGCAGTTCTTC.

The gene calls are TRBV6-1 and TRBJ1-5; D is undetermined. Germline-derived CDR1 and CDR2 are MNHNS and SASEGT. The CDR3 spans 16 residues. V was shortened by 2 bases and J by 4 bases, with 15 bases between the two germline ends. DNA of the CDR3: TGTGCCAGCAGTGAAACATTAGGACCGCCTAATCAGCCCCAGCATTTT. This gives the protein CASSETLGPPNQPQHF.

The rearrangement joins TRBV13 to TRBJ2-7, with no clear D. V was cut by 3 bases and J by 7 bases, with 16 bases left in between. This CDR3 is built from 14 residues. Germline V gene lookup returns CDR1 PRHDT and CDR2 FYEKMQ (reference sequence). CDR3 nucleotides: TGTGCCAGCAGCTTTCGGTCGGCAGTTGAAGAGCAGTACTTC. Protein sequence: CASSFRSAVEEQYF.